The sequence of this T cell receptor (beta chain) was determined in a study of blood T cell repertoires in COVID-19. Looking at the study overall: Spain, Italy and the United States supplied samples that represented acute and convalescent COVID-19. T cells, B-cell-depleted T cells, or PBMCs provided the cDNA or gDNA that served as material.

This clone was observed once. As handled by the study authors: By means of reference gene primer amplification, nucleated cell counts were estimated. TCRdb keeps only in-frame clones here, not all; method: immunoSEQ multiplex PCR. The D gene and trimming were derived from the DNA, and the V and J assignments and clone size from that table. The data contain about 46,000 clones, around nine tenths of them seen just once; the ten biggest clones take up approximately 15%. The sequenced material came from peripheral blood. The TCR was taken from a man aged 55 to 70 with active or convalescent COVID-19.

The CDR3 reads CAWSLKGVESPLHF. Written as DNA, the CDR3 is TGTGCCTGGAGTCTGAAAGGGGTCGAATCACCCCTCCACTTT. J is TRBJ1-6 and V is TRBV30; perhaps TRBD1 as D (5 bases). The germline V and J ends were trimmed by 2 bases and 10 bases, with 15 bases remaining between them. The CDR3 has 14 residues. Per germline, CDR1 GTSNPN and CDR2 SVGIG (reference sequence).